Included here is one T cell receptor (beta chain) sequence, with context. Its specificity is not known. An end of the junction differs from the germline gene, which may be a read error. CDR3 length: 15 amino acids. Germline V CDR1 and CDR2: SGDLS, YYNGEE. The sample originates from a study of post-analysis software for immune sequencing data. Study results and limitations: Normalized Chao1 diversity was significantly lower in multiple sclerosis patients than in controls. Controls showed lower frequencies than patients for roughly five TRBV segments, and TRBV5-6, TRBV5-1 and TRBV20-1 were among these.

Prepared libraries of TCR beta cDNA carried unique molecular identifiers. The authors obtained 500,000 or so cDNA molecules from about 0.94 to 9.7 million T cells. TCRdb fed the PCR reads into MiXCR, producing one record per CDR3 protein. Among some 500,000 distinct CDR3 sequences listed, 45% were seen once. This receptor was taken from a girl aged 10 to 17 with multiple sclerosis. The gene calls are TRBV9 and TRBJ1-1, with D unclear. Sequences were obtained from blood. CDR3 protein: CTSSVVLGTDTEAFF. The CDR3, as DNA: TGTACCAGCAGCGTAGTCTTAGGAACGGACACTGAAGCTTTCTTT.